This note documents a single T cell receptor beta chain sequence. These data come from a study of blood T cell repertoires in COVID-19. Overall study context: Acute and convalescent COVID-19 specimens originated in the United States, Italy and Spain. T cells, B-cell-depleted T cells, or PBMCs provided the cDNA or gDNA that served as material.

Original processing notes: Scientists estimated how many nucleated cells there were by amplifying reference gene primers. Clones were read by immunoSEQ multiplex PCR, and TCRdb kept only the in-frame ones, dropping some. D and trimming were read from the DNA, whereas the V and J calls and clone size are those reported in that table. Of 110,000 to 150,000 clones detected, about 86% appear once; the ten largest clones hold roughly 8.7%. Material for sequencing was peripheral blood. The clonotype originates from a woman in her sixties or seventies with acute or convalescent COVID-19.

The CDR3 region is CASSRRLASDTQYF. DNA for the CDR3: TGTGCCAGCAGTCGCCGCTTAGCTTCCGATACGCAGTATTTT. The chain combines TRBV11-2 with TRBJ2-3; D gene uncertain. The CDR3 contains 14 residues. Trimming took 6 bases from V and 6 from J, leaving 16 bases between them. Germline CDR1 and CDR2: SGHAT and FQNNGV.